These 19 T cell receptor beta chains came from one sample sequenced in a study of T cell changes during pregnancy in multiple sclerosis. Repertoires were generated with immunoSEQ multiplex PCR, while TCRdb's copy carries only in-frame clones and drops some. The sample has fewer than 75,000 clones; 91% are singletons. The sequenced sample was CD8+ T cells from peripheral blood mononuclear cells, obtained before pregnancy. Receptors originate from a female donor with multiple sclerosis, enrolled in a pregnancy study.

The V and J genes are TRBV6-5 and TRBJ2-5; D remains unclear. V dropped 5 bases and J dropped 11 bases, with 12 bases sitting between them. Germline CDR1 reads MNHEY; CDR2 reads SVGAGI. This CDR3 spans 11 amino acids. Written as DNA, the CDR3 is TGTGCCAGCAGTGCCGACGGAGAGCAGTACTTC. Translating it yields CASSADGEQYF.

In this sample, this clone turned up a few times. The genes are TRBV7-8 and TRBJ2-7; no clear D gene. The CDR3 runs to 12 residues. The germline CDR1 and CDR2 sequences are SGHVS and FQNEAQ. V lost 5 bases and J 4 bases, leaving 9 bases between the germline ends. CDR3 coding DNA: TGTGCCAGCAGCCCGACTGGGTACGAGCAGTACTTC. Protein product: CASSPTGYEQYF.

The rearrangement links TRBV13 to TRBJ2-5; 12 nucleotides agree with TRBD2. J lost 3 bases, V lost 4 bases, and 6 bases had no gene match. Germline CDR1 is PRHDT and CDR2 is FYEKMQ (reference sequence). This CDR3 has 16 residues. CDR3 sequence (DNA): TGTGCCAGCAGCTCAAGACTAGCGGGGGAGAAAGAGACCCAGTACTTC. It yields the protein CASSSRLAGEKETQYF. Full variable domain (outside the CDR3, taken from reference TRBV13 and TRBJ2-5): AAGVIQSPRHLIKEKRETATLKCYPIPRHDTVYWYQQGPGQDPQFLISFYEKMQSDKGSIPDRFSAQQFSDYHSELNMSSLELGDSALYFCASSSRLAGEKETQYFGPGTRLLVL.

In this sample, this clone turned up a few times. One end of the junction fails to match germline, which may point to a read error. This rearrangement joins TRBV7-7 to TRBJ2-7, with D perhaps being TRBD1 or TRBD2 (7 bases each). The CDR3 spans 14 residues. Germline CDR1 reads SSHAT; CDR2 reads FNYEAQ (reference sequence). The CDR3 reads CASSLGGGGHEQYF. For the CDR3, the DNA is TGTGCTAGCAGCTTAGGGGGCGGGGGACACGAGCAGTACTTC.

This clone was detected only once. This chain links TRBV29-1 with TRBJ2-5; 10 bases are shared with TRBD2. Trimming cost V 3 bases and J 3 bases; bases outside gene matches: 13. The CDR3 contains 17 residues. CDR1 is SQVTM and CDR2 is ANQGSEA in the germline V gene. The CDR3 protein is CSVDNRVRLAGEETQYF. The CDR3 nucleotides are TGCAGCGTTGACAACAGGGTTCGGCTAGCGGGGGAAGAGACCCAGTACTTC.

This clone was seen just once. This chain links TRBV5-6 with TRBJ2-7; no definite D call. The CDR3 is 14 residues long. The V gene's germline CDR1 is SGHDT and CDR2 YYEEEE. With 0 bases removed from V and 0 bases from J, the gap between germline ends came to 7 bases. CDR3 in amino acids: CASSLGRGSYEQYF. CDR3 bases: TGTGCCAGCAGCTTGGGTCGCGGCTCCTACGAGCAGTACTTC.

The rearrangement links TRBV11-2 to TRBJ2-7; D may be TRBD1 (6 bases). V dropped 3 bases and J dropped 4 bases, with 13 bases sitting between them. Germline V gene data show CDR1 as SGHAT and CDR2 as FQNNGV. The CDR3 extends over 14 amino acids. CDR3 region: CASSFPGVGYEQYF. In nucleotides, the CDR3 is TGTGCCAGCAGCTTCCCAGGGGTCGGGTACGAGCAGTACTTC.

The chain links TRBV4-2 to TRBJ2-1, with TRBD2 matching 9 bases. The CDR3 spans 16 residues. Looked up from germline, CDR1 is LGHNA and CDR2 is YNFKEQ. The ends lost 0 bases at V and 7 bases at J; junction bases unmatched: 7. The CDR3 is CASSQDEAGGHNEQFF. The CDR3 DNA reads TGTGCCAGCAGCCAAGATGAGGCGGGGGGGCATAATGAGCAGTTCTTC.

The J gene is TRBJ2-3, the V gene TRBV5-1; tentatively, D is TRBD2 (5 bases). The germline V gene has CDR1 SGHRS and CDR2 YFSETQ. The CDR3 is 16 residues long. The ends were cut back, 0 bases at V and 2 bases at J, with 13 bases in the middle. CDR3 coding DNA: TGCGCCAGCAGCTTGGCCGGGGAGTCAATCACAGATACGCAGTATTTT. This gives the protein CASSLAGESITDTQYF.

The CDR3 loop reads CATSRGSGGSDEQFF. Here the CDR3 DNA reads TGTGCCACCAGTCGGGGTAGCGGGGGTTCGGATGAGCAGTTCTTC. The V call is TRBV15, the J call TRBJ2-1; 9 bases line up with TRBD2. There are 15 residues in the CDR3. Germline assignment: CDR1 LNHNV and CDR2 YYDKDF (reference sequence). J lost 8 bases, V lost 6 bases, and 11 bases had no gene match.

The chain carries TRBV4-1 and TRBJ2-7; 9 nucleotides agree with TRBD2. V gave up 5 bases and J gave up 2 bases; unmatched junction bases: 7. Per the germline V gene, CDR1 is MGHRA and CDR2 is YSYEKL. The CDR3 spans 15 residues. The CDR3, as DNA: TGCGCCAGCAGCTCTCGGCGGGGGGGTGCCTACGAGCAGTACTTC. Protein product: CASSSRRGGAYEQYF.

CDR3 protein: CASSLVGHPVSGYTF. CDR3 bases: TGTGCCAGCAGTTTGGTGGGACACCCCGTGTCGGGCTACACCTTC. V and J are TRBV27 and TRBJ1-2; possibly TRBD1 for D (6 bases). V shed 3 bases and J shed 8 bases, with 19 bases lying between them. The CDR3 is made up of 15 amino acids. Germline-derived CDR1 and CDR2 are MNHEY and SMNVEV (reference sequence).

The CDR3 is CASSLRVDTQYF. The CDR3 DNA sequence: TGTGCCAGCAGCTTACGGGTAGATACGCAGTATTTT. This chain links TRBV7-9 with TRBJ2-3, with D uncertain. The CDR3 sequence is 12 residues long. Germline CDR1 is SEHNR and CDR2 is FQNEAQ (reference sequence). Trimming took off 2 bases at V and 5 bases at J, with 5 bases between the two ends.

The chain joins TRBV7-9 to TRBJ2-1, with D possibly being TRBD2 (5 bases). Trimming pared 4 bases from V and 4 bases from J, leaving 8 bases between. CDR1 is SEHNR, CDR2 FQNEAQ, per germline (reference sequence). The CDR3 length is 13 residues. DNA of the CDR3: TGTGCCAGCAGCTACGGCGGGTACAATGAGCAGTTCTTC. This translates into CASSYGGYNEQFF. Filled out from reference TRBV7-9 and TRBJ2-1, the complete variable domain reads DTGVSQNPRHKITKRGQNVTFRCDPISEHNRLYWYRQTLGQGPEFLTYFQNEAQLEKSRLLSDRFSAERPKGSFSTLEIQRTEQGDSAMYLCASSYGGYNEQFFGPGTRLTVL.

The CDR3 region is CASSPGDRDTEAFF. As DNA, the CDR3 is TGTGCCAGCAGCCCAGGGGACAGGGACACTGAAGCTTTCTTT. The chain is built from TRBV9 and TRBJ1-1, with 9 bases lining up with TRBD1. The germline gives CDR1 SGDLS, CDR2 YYNGEE. This CDR3 comprises 14 residues. V was pared by 4 bases and J by 3 bases, with 4 bases of the junction left unmatched. Combining the CDR3 with reference TRBV9 and TRBJ1-1 gives the whole variable domain DSGVTQTPKHLITATGQRVTLRCSPRSGDLSVYWYQQSLDQGLQFLIQYYNGEERAKGNILERFSAQQFPDLHSELNLSSLELGDSALYFCASSPGDRDTEAFFGQGTRLTVV.

V gene TRBV13 combines with J gene TRBJ2-1; D is possibly TRBD2 (5 bases). Germline assignment: CDR1 PRHDT and CDR2 FYEKMQ (reference sequence). There are 16 residues in the CDR3. Trimming cost V 4 bases and J 4 bases, with 17 bases left between them. DNA for the CDR3: TGTGCCAGCAGCTCGAACCTAGGACTGTTATACAATGAGCAGTTCTTC. It translates to CASSSNLGLLYNEQFF.

This chain joins TRBV5-5 and TRBJ2-3, with 11 bases lining up with TRBD1. The CDR3 is made up of 15 amino acids. Per the germline V gene, CDR1 is SGHKS and CDR2 is YYEKEE (reference sequence). V lost 3 bases, J lost 7 bases, and 7 bases stayed unmatched. CDR3 bases: TGTGCCAGCAGCTATCGGACAGGGGGCGGTCATACGCAGTATTTT. This codes for CASSYRTGGGHTQYF.

The gene calls are TRBV5-6 and TRBJ1-1; TRBD1 aligns across 7 bases. This CDR3 has 17 amino acids. Germline V lookup: CDR1 SGHDT, CDR2 YYEEEE. Unmatched junction bases numbered 12, after V lost 4 bases and J lost 0 bases. The CDR3 sequence is CASSGDSGPLMNTEAFF. The CDR3 coding sequence is TGTGCCAGCAGCGGGGACAGCGGGCCCCTCATGAACACTGAAGCTTTCTTT.

The chain couples TRBV6-5 to TRBJ2-1; D possibly corresponds to TRBD2 (5 bases). The germline V gene has CDR1 MNHEY and CDR2 SVGAGI. This CDR3 is built from 13 residues. The V gene lost 5 bases and the J gene lost 0 bases, with 5 bases spanning the gap. CDR3 protein: CASSSGSYNEQFF. The CDR3 DNA follows: TGTGCCAGCAGTAGCGGCTCCTACAATGAGCAGTTCTTC.